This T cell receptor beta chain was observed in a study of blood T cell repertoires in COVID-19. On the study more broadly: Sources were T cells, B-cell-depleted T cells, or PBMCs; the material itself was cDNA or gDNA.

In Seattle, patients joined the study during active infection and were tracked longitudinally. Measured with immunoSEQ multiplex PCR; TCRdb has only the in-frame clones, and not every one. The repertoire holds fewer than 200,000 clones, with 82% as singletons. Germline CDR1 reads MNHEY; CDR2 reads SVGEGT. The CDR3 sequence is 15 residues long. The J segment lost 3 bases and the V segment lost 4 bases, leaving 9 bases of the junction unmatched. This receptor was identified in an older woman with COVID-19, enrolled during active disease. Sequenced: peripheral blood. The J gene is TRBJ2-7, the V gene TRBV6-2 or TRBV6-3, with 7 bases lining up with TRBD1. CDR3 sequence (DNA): TGTGCCAGCAGTTCACCCCGGGACAGCGGCTACGAGCAGTACTTC. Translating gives CASSSPRDSGYEQYF.